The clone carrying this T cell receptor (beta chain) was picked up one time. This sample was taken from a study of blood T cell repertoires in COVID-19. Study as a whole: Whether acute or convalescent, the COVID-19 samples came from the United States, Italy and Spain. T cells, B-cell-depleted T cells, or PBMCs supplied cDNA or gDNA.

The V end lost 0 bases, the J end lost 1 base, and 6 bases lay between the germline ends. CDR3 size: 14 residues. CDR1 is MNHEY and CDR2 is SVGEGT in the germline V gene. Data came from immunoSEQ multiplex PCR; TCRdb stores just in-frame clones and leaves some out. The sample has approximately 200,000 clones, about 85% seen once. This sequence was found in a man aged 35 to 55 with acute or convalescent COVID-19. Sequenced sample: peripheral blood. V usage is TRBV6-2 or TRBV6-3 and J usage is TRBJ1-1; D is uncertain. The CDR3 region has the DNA TGTGCCAGCAGTTACTCGGCAAGGAACACTGAAGCTTTCTTT. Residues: CASSYSARNTEAFF.